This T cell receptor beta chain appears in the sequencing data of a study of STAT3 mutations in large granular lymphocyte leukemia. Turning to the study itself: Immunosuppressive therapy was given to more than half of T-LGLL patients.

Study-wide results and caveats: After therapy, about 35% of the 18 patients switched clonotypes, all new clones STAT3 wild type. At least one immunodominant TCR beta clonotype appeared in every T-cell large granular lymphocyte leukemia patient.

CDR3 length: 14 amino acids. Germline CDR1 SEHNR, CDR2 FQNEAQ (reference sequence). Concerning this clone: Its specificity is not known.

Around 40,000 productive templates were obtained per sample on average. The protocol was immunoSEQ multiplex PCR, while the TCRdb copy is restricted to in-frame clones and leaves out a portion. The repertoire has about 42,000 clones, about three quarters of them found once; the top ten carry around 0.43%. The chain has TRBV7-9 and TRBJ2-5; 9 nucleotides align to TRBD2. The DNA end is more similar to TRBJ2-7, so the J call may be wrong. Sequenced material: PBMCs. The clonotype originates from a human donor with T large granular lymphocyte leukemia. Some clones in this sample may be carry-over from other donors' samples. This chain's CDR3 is CASSLVSGGYEQYF. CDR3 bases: TGTGCCAGCAGCTTAGTTAGCGGGGGATACGAGCAGTACTTC.